This T cell receptor beta chain was identified in a study of identical twins. General study findings and limits: In cord blood, abundant beta clonotypes had fewer insertions; memory showed no trend. Conclusions were drawn cross-sectionally by statistical analysis, without following the same donors. Potential partial confounding of zero-insertion analyses by invariant MAIT and iNKT cells was noted.

Via MiXCR, TCRdb re-called the 5' RACE reads, giving one row per CDR3 protein. The table lists roughly 770,000 distinct CDR3 sequences, around a sixth of them singletons. Turning to this clonotype: Antigen unknown.

The CDR3 contains 12 residues. Losses at the gene ends were 10 bases for V and 3 bases for J; bases not matched to a gene: 5. Germline CDR1 and CDR2: SEHNR and FQNEAQ (reference sequence). This same sample was also part of a study on T cells expressing NK-cell markers. That source adds: Beta-chain profiling covered CD3+CD56+NKG2C+, CD3+CD56+NKG2C- and CD3+CD56-NKG2C+ sorted subsets.

The chain couples TRBV7-9 to TRBJ2-5; 7 bases are shared with TRBD2. Sequencing was performed on PBMCs. This sequence originates from a woman aged 18-30 years in good health. CDR3 nucleotides: TGTGCCACCCAAGGGAGGGAAGAGACCCAGTACTTC. The encoded protein is CATQGREETQYF.